The TCR beta chain described here comes from a study of identical twins. Study conclusions and caveats: Conclusions relied on cross-sectional statistical analysis, not following the same donors.

Carrying unique molecular identifiers, the cDNA also gained a universal primer site through template switching. One entry per CDR3 protein results from TCRdb running MiXCR on the 5' RACE reads. Of about 340,000 distinct CDR3 sequences listed, about 12% are singletons. The CDR3 is 14 amino acids. Trimming cost V 1 base and J 4 bases; bases outside gene matches: 2. The V gene's germline CDR1 is SNHLY and CDR2 FYNNEI. Regarding this clonotype: Its antigen is unknown.

These data were likewise used in another study, on yellow fever vaccine responses in identical twins. That study reports: Vaccine-induced T cell responses in twins were reportedly observed to appear partly convergent, partly personalized.

This chain links TRBV2 with TRBJ1-2; TRBD1 aligns across 8 bases. The source material was CD8+ T cells sorted from blood. The sequence derives from a woman between 18 and 29 years old in good health. The CDR3 coding sequence is TGTGCCAGCAGTGAAGAGACAGGGGCCTATGGCTACACCTTC. Amino acids: CASSEETGAYGYTF.